This T cell receptor (beta chain) originates from a study of T cells in Graves' hyperthyroidism and ophthalmopathy. The germline V gene encodes CDR1 DFQATT and CDR2 SNEGSKA (reference sequence). The CDR3 is made up of 17 amino acids. The ends were cut back, 0 bases at V and 4 bases at J, with 16 bases in the middle. This clonotype was detected a few times. RNA transcripts provided the source from which TCR beta CDR3 regions were amplified. Carried out on the TCR CDR3, a first-round RT-PCR used the HTBI primer set. Each CDR3 protein gets one entry after TCRdb re-called the multiplex PCR reads with MiXCR. Among hundreds of thousands of distinct CDR3 sequences listed, roughly 15% were seen once.

This clonotype originated in a man younger than 35 with Graves' ophthalmopathy. Sequencing input: blood. The chain recombines TRBV20-1 with TRBJ1-6; a weak D match, TRBD1 (5 bases). CDR3: CSARDQGALPYNSPLHF. DNA for the CDR3: TGCAGTGCTAGAGATCAGGGAGCGCTTCCTTATAATTCACCCCTCCACTTT.